Described below is a single T cell receptor beta chain sequence and its context. The CDR3 runs to 15 residues. The germline V gene has CDR1 SGHTA and CDR2 FQGTGA. The V and J ends lost 4 bases and 6 bases, in that order; junction bases with no gene match: 7. Authors' processing steps: Amplification of reference gene primers was used by the study to estimate nucleated cell counts. Assay used: immunoSEQ multiplex PCR; TCRdb lists only in-frame clones, some missing. V, J and clone size reflect that table, while D and trimming were determined from the DNA. The table shows 140,000 or so clones, with approximately 89% occurring only once. These data originate in a study of blood T cell repertoires in COVID-19. Study in general: Whether acute or convalescent, the COVID-19 samples came from the United States, Italy and Spain. The cDNA or gDNA used as material had been derived from T cells, B-cell-depleted T cells, or PBMCs.

V gene TRBV7-3 combines with J gene TRBJ2-3; 10 nucleotides match TRBD2. This TCR came from a human donor in a cohort sampled during active COVID-19. The sample consisted of peripheral blood. CDR3 DNA: TGTGCCAGCAGCTGGAGCGGGGGGGCCGCCGATACGCAGTATTTT. This translates into CASSWSGGAADTQYF.